The 6 T cell receptor delta chains listed next were all sequenced from one sample in a study of gamma-delta chains in newborns, infants, children. TCRdb reanalysed the reads with CATT. The sample holds approximately 5,000 delta-chain clones; 5.2% are singletons and the top ten take about 6.4%. The sample was blood. All receptors come from a child who was a newborn, infant or young child, either healthy, febrile or measles-vaccinated (not recorded which).

This clone is medium-sized (0.01 to 0.1%). The sample contains more than one DNA sequence encoding this CDR3. This chain uses TRDV2 with TRDJ3, with 7 bases identical to TRDD3. The CDR3 consists of 18 residues. Germline lookup yields CDR1 GEAIGNYY and CDR2 EKD. V lost 0 bases, J lost 0 bases, and 4 bases stayed unmatched. The CDR3 sequence is CACDTGGFLSWDTRQMFF. The DNA for the CDR3 is TGTGCCTGTGACACCGGGGGATTCCTCTCCTGGGACACCCGACAGATGTTTTTC.

To note about this clone: The DNA translation disagrees with the TCRdb protein at residue 9, so the protein in this description comes from the DNA. The V call is TRDV2, the J call TRDJ1; 9 positions match TRDD3. The CDR3 contains 18 residues. CDR1 and CDR2 from the germline V gene are GEAIGNYY and EKD. J was trimmed by 2 bases and V by 1 base; bases with no gene match: 13. This CDR3 is CACDTAPFPGDTTDKLIF. The DNA for the CDR3 is TGTGCCTGTGACACGGCCCCGTTTCCGGGGGATACAACCGATAAACTCATCTTT.

This clone was seen more than once but under ten times. The protein given in TCRdb and the translation of the DNA differ at residue 3, and the sequence presented here derives from the DNA. The chain uses TRDV2 and TRDJ1; D is unclear. Per germline, CDR1 GEAIGNYY and CDR2 EKD. CDR3 length: 18 residues. The CDR3 DNA reads TGTGCCCGTGACACCGTCGTTAGCGGATTCGGGGACACCGATAAACTCATCTTT. Translating gives CARDTVVSGFGDTDKLIF.

Sample share makes this clone medium-sized. The chain combines TRDV2 with TRDJ3, with 10 nucleotides matching TRDD3. CDR3 length: 18 amino acids. Trimming removed 3 bases from V and 0 bases from J; junction bases left unmatched: 4. In germline, CDR1 is GEAIGNYY, CDR2 EKD. The CDR3 nucleotides are TGTGCCTGTGACGCGGGGGATACGCTCTCCTGGGACACCCGACAGATGTTTTTC. Translated: CACDAGDTLSWDTRQMFF.

To note about this clone: This sequence may be a read error, since a much larger clone differs from it by one base. This specimen includes other DNA sequences encoding the same CDR3. This sequence joins TRDV2 and TRDJ1, with TRDD3 matching over 9 bases. The length of the CDR3 is 17 residues. V shed 3 bases and J 12 bases; nucleotides not matched to a gene: 22. CDR1 is GEAIGNYY, CDR2 EKD, per germline. The CDR3 sequence is CACDPVLGDPLLVRFIF. The CDR3 nucleotides read TGTGCCTGTGACCCAGTACTGGGGGACCCTCTTCTGGTACGATTCATCTTT.

With respect to this clone: Additional DNA sequences in this sample encode the identical CDR3. The chain combines TRDV2 with TRDJ1; a weak D match, TRDD3 (5 bases). The CDR3 runs to 15 residues. Trimming pared 1 base from V and 5 bases from J, leaving 16 bases between. The germline V gene has CDR1 GEAIGNYY and CDR2 EKD. The CDR3 loop is CACDTVSNTRDKLIF. The CDR3 DNA reads TGTGCCTGTGACACAGTGTCTAATACGAGGGATAAACTCATCTTT.